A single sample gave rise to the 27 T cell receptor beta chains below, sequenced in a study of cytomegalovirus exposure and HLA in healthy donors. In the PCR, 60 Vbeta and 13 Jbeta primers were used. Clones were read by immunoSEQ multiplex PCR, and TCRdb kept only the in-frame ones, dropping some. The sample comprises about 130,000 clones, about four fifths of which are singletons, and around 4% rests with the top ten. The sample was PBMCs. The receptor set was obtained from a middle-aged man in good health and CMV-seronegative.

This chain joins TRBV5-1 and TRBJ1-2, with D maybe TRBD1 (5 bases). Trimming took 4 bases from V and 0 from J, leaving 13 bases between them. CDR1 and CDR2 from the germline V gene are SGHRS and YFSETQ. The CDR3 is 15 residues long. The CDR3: CASSLQGQANYGYTF. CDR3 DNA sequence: TGCGCCAGCAGCCTACAAGGACAAGCTAACTATGGCTACACCTTC.

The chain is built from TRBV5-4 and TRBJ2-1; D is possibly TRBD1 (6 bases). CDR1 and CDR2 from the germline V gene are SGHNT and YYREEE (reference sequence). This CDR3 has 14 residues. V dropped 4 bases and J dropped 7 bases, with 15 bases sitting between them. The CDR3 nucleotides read TGTGCCAGCAGCGCCTACAGGGTGGGGAATGAGCAGTTCTTC. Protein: CASSAYRVGNEQFF.

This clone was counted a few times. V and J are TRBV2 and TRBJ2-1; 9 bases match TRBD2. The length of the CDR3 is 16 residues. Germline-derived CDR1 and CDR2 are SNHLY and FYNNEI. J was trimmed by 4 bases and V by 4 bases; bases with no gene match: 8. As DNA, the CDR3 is TGTGCCAGCAGTGCTTTGGAAGCGGGGGGTTACAATGAGCAGTTCTTC. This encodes CASSALEAGGYNEQFF.

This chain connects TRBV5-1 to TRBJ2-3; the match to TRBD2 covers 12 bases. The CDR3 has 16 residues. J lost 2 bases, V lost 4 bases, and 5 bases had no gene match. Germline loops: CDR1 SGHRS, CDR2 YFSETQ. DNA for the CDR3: TGCGCCAGCAGCAATCTAGCGGGGGGGGACACAGATACGCAGTATTTT. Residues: CASSNLAGGDTDTQYF. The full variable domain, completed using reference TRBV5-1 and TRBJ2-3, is KAGVTQTPRYLIKTRGQQVTLSCSPISGHRSVSWYQQTPGQGLQFLFEYFSETQRNKGNFPGRFSGRQFSNSRSEMNVSTLELGDSALYLCASSNLAGGDTDTQYFGPGTRLTVL.

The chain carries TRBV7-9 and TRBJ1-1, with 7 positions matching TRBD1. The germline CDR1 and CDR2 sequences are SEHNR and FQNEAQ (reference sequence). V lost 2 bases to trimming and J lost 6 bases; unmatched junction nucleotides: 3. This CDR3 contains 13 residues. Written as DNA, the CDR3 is TGTGCCAGCAGCTTAATTGACAGGGCTGAAGCTTTCTTT. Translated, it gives CASSLIDRAEAFF. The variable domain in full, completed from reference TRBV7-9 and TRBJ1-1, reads DTGVSQNPRHKITKRGQNVTFRCDPISEHNRLYWYRQTLGQGPEFLTYFQNEAQLEKSRLLSDRFSAERPKGSFSTLEIQRTEQGDSAMYLCASSLIDRAEAFFGQGTRLTVV.

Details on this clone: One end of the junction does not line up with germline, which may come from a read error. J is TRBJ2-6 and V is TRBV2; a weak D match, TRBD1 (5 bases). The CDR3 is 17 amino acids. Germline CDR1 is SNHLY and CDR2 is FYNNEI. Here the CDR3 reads CASSPRVLGTGANGLTF. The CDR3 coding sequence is TGTGCCAGCAGCCCAAGGGTGCTTGGTACTGGGGCCAACGGCCTGACTTTC.

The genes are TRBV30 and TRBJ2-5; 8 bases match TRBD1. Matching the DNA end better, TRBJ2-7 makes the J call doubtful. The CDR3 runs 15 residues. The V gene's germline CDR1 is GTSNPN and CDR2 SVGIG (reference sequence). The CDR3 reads CAWSVGQVNPYEQYF. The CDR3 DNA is TGTGCCTGGAGTGTGGGACAGGTTAACCCCTACGAGCAGTACTTC.

CDR3 sequence: CASSLKGGFQPQHF. CDR3 nucleotides: TGTGCCAGTAGTCTCAAAGGGGGTTTCCAGCCCCAGCATTTT. J is TRBJ1-5 and V is TRBV19; maybe TRBD1 (6 bases). This CDR3 comprises 14 residues. V lost 5 bases and J lost 7, with 15 bases in between. Germline CDR1 is LNHDA and CDR2 is SQIVND (reference sequence).

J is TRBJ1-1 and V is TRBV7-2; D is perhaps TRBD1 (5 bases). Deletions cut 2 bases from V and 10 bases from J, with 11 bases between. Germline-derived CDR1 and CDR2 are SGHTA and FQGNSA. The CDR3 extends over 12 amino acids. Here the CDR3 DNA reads TGTGCCAGCAGCTTATTGAGGGGAGGAGCTTTCTTT. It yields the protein CASSLLRGGAFF.

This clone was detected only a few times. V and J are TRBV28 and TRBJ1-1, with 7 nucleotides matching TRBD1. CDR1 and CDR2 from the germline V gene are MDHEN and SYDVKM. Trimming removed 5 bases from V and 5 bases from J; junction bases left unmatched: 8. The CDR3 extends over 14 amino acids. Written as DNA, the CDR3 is TGTGCCAGCAGTGGGGGGACAGTGCAAACTGAAGCTTTCTTT. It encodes CASSGGTVQTEAFF.

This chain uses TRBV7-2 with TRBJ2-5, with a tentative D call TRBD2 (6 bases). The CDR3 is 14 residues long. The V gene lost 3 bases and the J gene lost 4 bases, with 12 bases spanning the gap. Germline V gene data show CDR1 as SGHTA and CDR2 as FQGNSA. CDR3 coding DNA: TGTGCCAGCAGCTTGTTAATCGGGGGAGAGACCCAGTACTTC. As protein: CASSLLIGGETQYF.

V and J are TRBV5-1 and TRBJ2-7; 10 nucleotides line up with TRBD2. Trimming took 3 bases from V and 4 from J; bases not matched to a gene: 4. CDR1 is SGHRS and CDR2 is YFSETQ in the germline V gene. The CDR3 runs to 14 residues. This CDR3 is CASSSGLALYEQYF. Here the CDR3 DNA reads TGCGCCAGCAGCTCGGGACTAGCGTTATACGAGCAGTACTTC.

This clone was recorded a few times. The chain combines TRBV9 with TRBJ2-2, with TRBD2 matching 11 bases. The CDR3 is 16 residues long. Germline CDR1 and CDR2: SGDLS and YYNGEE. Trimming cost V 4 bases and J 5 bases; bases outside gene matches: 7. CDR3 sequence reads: CASSHSSGGQTGELFF. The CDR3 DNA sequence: TGTGCCAGCAGCCACTCTAGCGGGGGGCAAACCGGGGAGCTGTTTTTT.

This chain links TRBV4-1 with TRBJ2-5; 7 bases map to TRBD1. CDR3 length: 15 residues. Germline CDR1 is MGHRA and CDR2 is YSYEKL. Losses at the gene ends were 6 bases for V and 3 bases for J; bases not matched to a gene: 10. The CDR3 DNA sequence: TGCGCCAGCAGTAGCACAGGGGCTCAAAAAGAGACCCAGTACTTC. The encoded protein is CASSSTGAQKETQYF.

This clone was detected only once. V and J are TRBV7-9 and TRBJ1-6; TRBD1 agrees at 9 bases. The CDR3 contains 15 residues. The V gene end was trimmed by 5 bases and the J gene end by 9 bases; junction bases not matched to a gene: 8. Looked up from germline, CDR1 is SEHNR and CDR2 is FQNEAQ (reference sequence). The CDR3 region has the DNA TGTGCCAGCAGCCCTGGGGACAGGGTCCGTTCACCCCTCCACTTT. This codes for CASSPGDRVRSPLHF.

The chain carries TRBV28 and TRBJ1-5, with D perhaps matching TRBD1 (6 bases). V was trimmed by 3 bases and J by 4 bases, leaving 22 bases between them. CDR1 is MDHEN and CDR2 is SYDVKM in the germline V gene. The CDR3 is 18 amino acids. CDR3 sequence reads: CASSFLTSRDTRNQPQHF. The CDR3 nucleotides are TGTGCCAGCAGTTTCCTAACCTCTCGGGACACCCGTAATCAGCCCCAGCATTTT.

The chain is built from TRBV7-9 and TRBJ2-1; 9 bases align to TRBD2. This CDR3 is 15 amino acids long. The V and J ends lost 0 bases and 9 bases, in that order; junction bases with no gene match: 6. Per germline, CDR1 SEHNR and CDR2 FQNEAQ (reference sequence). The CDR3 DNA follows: TGTGCCAGCAGCTTAGCAGGCGGGGGGGCCGGTGAGCAGTTCTTC. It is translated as CASSLAGGGAGEQFF.

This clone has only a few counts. CDR3 nucleotides: TGCGCCAGCAGCCAAGTTGTGGTCTTTGGCAGTTCGAACACCGGGGAGCTGTTTTTT. Protein product: CASSQVVVFGSSNTGELFF. The gene calls are TRBV4-1 and TRBJ2-2; D uncertain. V shed 1 base and J shed 0 bases, with 18 bases lying between them. The CDR3 length is 19 residues. Germline V gene sequence: CDR1 MGHRA, CDR2 YSYEKL.

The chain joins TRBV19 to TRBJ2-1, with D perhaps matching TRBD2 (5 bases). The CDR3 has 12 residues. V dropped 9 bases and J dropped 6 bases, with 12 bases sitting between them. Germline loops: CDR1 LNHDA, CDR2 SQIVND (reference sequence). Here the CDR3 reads CASLEGANEQFF. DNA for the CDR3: TGTGCCAGCCTCGAGGGAGCCAATGAGCAGTTCTTC. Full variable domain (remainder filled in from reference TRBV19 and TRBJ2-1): DGGITQSPKYLFRKEGQNVTLSCEQNLNHDAMYWYRQDPGQGLRLIYYSQIVNDFQKGDIAEGYSVSREKKESFPLTVTSAQKNPTAFYLCASLEGANEQFFGPGTRLTVL.

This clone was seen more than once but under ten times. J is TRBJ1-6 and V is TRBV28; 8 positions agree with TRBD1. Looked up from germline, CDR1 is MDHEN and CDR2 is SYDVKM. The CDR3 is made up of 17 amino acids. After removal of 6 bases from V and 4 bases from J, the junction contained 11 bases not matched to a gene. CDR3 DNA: TGTGCCAGCAGCTCCCCCCGGGACAGGTCTTATAATTCACCCCTCCACTTT. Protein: CASSSPRDRSYNSPLHF.

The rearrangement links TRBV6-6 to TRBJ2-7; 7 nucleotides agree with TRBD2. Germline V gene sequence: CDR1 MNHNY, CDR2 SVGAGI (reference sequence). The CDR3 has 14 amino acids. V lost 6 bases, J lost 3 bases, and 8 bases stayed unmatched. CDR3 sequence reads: CASRETSSRYEQYF. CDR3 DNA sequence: TGTGCCAGCAGGGAGACTAGCTCCCGCTACGAGCAGTACTTC.

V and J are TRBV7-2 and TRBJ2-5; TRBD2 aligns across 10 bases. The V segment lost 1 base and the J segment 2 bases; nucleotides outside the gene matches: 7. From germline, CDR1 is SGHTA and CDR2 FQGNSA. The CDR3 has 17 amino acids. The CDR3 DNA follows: TGTGCCAGCAGCTTAGGTACTAGCGGGGCCTTTCAAGAGACCCAGTACTTC. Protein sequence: CASSLGTSGAFQETQYF. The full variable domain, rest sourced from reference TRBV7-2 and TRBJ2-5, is GAGVSQSPSNKVTEKGKDVELRCDPISGHTALYWYRQSLGQGLEFLIYFQGNSAPDKSGLPSDRFSAERTGGSVSTLTIQRTQQEDSAVYLCASSLGTSGAFQETQYFGPGTRLLVL.

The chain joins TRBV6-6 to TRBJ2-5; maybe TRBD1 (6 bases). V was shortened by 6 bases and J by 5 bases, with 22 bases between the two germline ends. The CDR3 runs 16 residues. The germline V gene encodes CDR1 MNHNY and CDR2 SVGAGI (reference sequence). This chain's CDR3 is CASSTRFDRYPETQYF. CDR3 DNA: TGTGCCAGCAGCACCCGATTCGACAGGTACCCCGAGACCCAGTACTTC.

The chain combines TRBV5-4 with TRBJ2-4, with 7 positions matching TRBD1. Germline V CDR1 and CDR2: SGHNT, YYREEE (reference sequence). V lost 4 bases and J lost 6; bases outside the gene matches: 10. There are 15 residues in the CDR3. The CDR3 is CASSPETGRGNIQYF. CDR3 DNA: TGTGCCAGCAGCCCTGAGACAGGGCGAGGAAACATTCAGTACTTC.

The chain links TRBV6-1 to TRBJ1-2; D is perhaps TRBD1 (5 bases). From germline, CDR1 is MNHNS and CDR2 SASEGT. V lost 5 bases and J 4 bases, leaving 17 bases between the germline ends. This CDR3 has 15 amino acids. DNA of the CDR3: TGTGCCAGCAGTCCACAAGGAGGGGTGGCCTATGGCTACACCTTC. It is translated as CASSPQGGVAYGYTF.

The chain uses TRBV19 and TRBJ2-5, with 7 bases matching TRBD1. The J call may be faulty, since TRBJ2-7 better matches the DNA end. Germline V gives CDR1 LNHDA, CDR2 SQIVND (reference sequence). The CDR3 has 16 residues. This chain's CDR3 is CASSPRQGAPTYEQYF. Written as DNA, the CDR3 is TGTGCCAGTAGTCCTCGACAGGGAGCTCCTACCTACGAGCAGTACTTC.

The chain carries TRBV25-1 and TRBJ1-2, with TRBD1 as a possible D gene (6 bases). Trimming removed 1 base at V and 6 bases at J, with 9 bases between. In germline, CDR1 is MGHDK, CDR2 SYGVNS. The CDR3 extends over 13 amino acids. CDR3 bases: TGTGCCAGCAGTGAATTAGGGGGAAATGGCTACACCTTC. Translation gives CASSELGGNGYTF.